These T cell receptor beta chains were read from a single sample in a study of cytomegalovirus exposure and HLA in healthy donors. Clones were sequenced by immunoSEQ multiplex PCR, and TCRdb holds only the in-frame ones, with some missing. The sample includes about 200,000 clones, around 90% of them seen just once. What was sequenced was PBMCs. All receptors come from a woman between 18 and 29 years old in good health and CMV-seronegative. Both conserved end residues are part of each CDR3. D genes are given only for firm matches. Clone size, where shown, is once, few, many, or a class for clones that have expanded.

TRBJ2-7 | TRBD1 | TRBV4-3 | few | TGCGCCAGCAGCCAAGAAAACCCCGGGACAGGGGGTTACGAGCAGTACTTC | CASSQENPGTGGYEQYF
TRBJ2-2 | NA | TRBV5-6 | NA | TGTGCCAGCAGCTTGGGTTTACAGGTAGAGCTGTTTTTT | CASSLGLQVELFF
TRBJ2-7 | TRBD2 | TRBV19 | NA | TGTGCCGGGACGGGTTTCGGGGATGGGCGGGAGGGCTCCGAGCAGTACTTC | CAGTGFGDGREGSEQYF
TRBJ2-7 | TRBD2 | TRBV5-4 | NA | TGTGCCAGCAGCCACCTAGCGGGAGTAAACTACGAGCAGTACTTC | CASSHLAGVNYEQYF
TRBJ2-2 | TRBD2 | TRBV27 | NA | TGTGCCAGCAGACCCGGACTAGCTACCACCGGGGAGCTGTTTTTT | CASRPGLATTGELFF
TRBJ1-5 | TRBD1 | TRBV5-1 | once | TGCGCCAGCAGCCCAGACAGGGAGAGTCAGCCCCAGCATTTT | CASSPDRESQPQHF
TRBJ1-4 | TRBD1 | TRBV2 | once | TGTGCCAGCAGTGGTGACAGGGGTTGGGGGGAAAAACTGTTTTTT | CASSGDRGWGEKLFF
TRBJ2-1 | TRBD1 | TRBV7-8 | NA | TGTGCCAGCAGCTTAGTCGTCGGGACAGAACACAATGAGCAGTTCTTC | CASSLVVGTEHNEQFF
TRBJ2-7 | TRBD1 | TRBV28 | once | TGTGCCAGCAGGAGGATGGGACAGGGCTACGAGCAGTACTTC | CASRRMGQGYEQYF
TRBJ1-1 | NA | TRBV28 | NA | TGTGCCAGCAGTTTATACCAGCCATACAGAGTGTTTGGTGAAGCTTTCTTT | CASSLYQPYRVFGEAFF
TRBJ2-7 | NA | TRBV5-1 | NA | TGCGCCAGCAGCTTGGAACCGGGGAACTACTACGAGCAGTACTTC | CASSLEPGNYYEQYF
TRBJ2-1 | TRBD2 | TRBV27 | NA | TGTGCCAGCAGCAGCCTTCGGGGTAGAGAAGCGGGAGGGACCCACTACAATGAGCAGTTCTTC | CASSSLRGREAGGTHYNEQFF
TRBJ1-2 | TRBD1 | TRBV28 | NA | TGTGCCAGCAGTTTACCCGCGACAGGGTGGTTCGATGGCTACACCTTC | CASSLPATGWFDGYTF
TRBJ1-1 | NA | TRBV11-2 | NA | TGTGCCAGCAGCTGGGGGCCGCCTGAAGCTTTCTTT | CASSWGPPEAFF
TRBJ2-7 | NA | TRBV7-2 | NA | TGTGCCAGCAGCTTATTTAACAACCACTACGAGCAGTACTTC | CASSLFNNHYEQYF
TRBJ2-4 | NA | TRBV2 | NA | TGTGCCAGCAGAGACTCAGGGGTAGCCAAAAACATTCAGTACTTC | CASRDSGVAKNIQYF
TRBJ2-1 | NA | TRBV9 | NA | TGTGCCAGCAGCGTAGAACCCGGCAATGAGCAGTTCTTC | CASSVEPGNEQFF
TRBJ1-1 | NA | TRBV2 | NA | TGTGCCAGCTGCGAGGGCACTGAAGCTTTCTTT | CASCEGTEAFF
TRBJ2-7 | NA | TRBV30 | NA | TGTGCCTGGAGTAGGGGTGATGACTACGAGCAGTACTTC | CAWSRGDDYEQYF
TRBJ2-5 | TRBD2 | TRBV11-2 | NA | TGTGCCAGCAGCTTATCTACGGGAGGAGGGGAGACCCAGTACTTC | CASSLSTGGGETQYF
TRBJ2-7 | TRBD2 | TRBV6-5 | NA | TGTGCCAGCAAAAGAGGACTAGCCGGTCGTGAGCAGTACTTC | CASKRGLAGREQYF
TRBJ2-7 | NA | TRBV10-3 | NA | TGTGCCATCAGGGGGGGACAGTCCTACGAGCAGTACTTC | CAIRGGQSYEQYF
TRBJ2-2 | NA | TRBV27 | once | TGTGCCAGCAGCCTACCGGGGGGGGAGCTGTTTTTT | CASSLPGGELFF
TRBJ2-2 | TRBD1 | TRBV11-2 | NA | TGTGCCAGCAGGTCAGGGGGACGGACGAGACGGGGGGAGCTGTTTTTT | CASRSGGRTRRGELFF
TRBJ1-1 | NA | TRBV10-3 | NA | TGTGCCATCAGTGAGACTGGCGGGAGAGACACTGAAGCTTTCTTT | CAISETGGRDTEAFF
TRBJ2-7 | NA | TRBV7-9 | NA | TGTGCCAGCAGCCCTACGGAGGGGAATATTTACGAGCAGTACTTC | CASSPTEGNIYEQYF
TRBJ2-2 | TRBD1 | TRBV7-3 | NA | TGTGCCAGCAGCTTAGGACAGGGTGGCGCCGGGGAGCTGTTTTTT | CASSLGQGGAGELFF
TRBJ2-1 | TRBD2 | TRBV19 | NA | TGTGCCAGTAGTTCAATCGGGCTAGCGGGACACTCCTACAATGAGCAGTTCTTC | CASSSIGLAGHSYNEQFF
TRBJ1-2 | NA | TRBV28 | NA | TGTGCCAGCAGTAACCCAAGCACCCCGCGCTACACCTTC | CASSNPSTPRYTF
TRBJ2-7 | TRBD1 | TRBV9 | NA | TGTGCCAGCAGCGTAGACTATCAGGGACAGGGAAACTACGAGCAGTACTTC | CASSVDYQGQGNYEQYF
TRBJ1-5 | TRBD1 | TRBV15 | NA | TGTGCCACCAGCAGAGATGGGACAGGGGGACAGCCCCAGCATTTT | CATSRDGTGGQPQHF
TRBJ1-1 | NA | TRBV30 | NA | TGTGCCTGGAGTGTACCAGAACTGAACACTGAAGCTTTCTTT | CAWSVPELNTEAFF
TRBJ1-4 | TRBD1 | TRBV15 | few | TGTGCCACCAGGGACAGGGATGATGAAAAACTGTTTTTT | CATRDRDDEKLFF
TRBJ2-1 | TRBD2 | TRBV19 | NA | TGTGCCAGTAGTATCTTAGCGGGAGGGGGCGATGAGCAGTTCTTC | CASSILAGGGDEQFF
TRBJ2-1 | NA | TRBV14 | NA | TGTGCCAGCATTGGCAGGGACAAAGAGTACAATGAGCAGTTCTTC | CASIGRDKEYNEQFF
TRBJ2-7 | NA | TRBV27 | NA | TGTGCCAGCAGTTTCGGGGCGGACAGCTCCTACGAGCAGTACTTC | CASSFGADSSYEQYF
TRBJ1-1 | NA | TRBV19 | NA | TGTGCCAGTAGTATGTTGTCAGAAGCTTTCTTT | CASSMLSEAFF
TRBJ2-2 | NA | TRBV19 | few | TGTGCCAGTAGTATATACAGGGTCAACACCGGGGAGCTGTTTTTT | CASSIYRVNTGELFF
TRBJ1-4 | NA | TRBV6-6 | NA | TGTGCCAGCAGCGAACGGGAAAAACTGTTTTTT | CASSEREKLFF
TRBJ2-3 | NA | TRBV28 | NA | TGTGCCAGCAGTTCTTGGAGGGATACGCAGTATTTT | CASSSWRDTQYF
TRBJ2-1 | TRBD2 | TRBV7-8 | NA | TGTGCCAGCAGCCCGACTAGCGGGAGTCGCGATGAGCAGTTCTTC | CASSPTSGSRDEQFF
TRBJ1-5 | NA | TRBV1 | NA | TGCACCAGCAGCCAAGATCAGGACAGGGGGCCCCATAGCAATCAGCCCCAGCATTTT | CTSSQDQDRGPHSNQPQHF
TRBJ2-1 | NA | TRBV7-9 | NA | TGTGCCAGCAGCTTAGCGTCGCAGGGGACGGGCGATGAGCAGTTCTTC | CASSLASQGTGDEQFF
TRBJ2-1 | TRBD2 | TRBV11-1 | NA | TGTGCCAGCAGCTTGACTAGCGGGACCTACAATGAGCAGTTCTTC | CASSLTSGTYNEQFF
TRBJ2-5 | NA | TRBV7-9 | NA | TGTGCCAGCAGCTTAGTGCCTAGCTATCAAGAGACCCAGTACTTC | CASSLVPSYQETQYF
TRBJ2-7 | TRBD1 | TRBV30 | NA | TGTGCCTGGAGTGTGGGACAGGTAATTCTCCACGAGCAGTACTTC | CAWSVGQVILHEQYF
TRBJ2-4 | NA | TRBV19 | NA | TGTGCCAGTAGGCCCCCTGGACCTAGGAGGAACATTCAGTACTTC | CASRPPGPRRNIQYF
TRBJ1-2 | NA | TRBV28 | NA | TGTGCCAGCAGTTTTTCGAGCTATGGCTACACCTTC | CASSFSSYGYTF
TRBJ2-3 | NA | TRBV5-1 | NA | TGCGCCAGCCATACCCGAACGCGCGGAGGGCCCCTACCATCAGATACGCAGTATTTT | CASHTRTRGGPLPSDTQYF
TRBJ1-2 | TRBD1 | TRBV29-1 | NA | TGCAGCGCCACGACAGGGGGCCACTATGGCTACACCTTC | CSATTGGHYGYTF
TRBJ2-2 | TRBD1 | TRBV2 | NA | TGTGCCAGCAGGTCCGGGACAGGGGGCGGGGAGCTGTTTTTT | CASRSGTGGGELFF
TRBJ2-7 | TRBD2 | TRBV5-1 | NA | TGCGCCAGCAGCTCCCGCCCTGGGACTAGCGGGGAGGTCGGGTACTTC | CASSSRPGTSGEVGYF
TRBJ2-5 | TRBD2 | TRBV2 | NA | TGTGCCAGCCATGGGGGGGAAGAGACCCAGTACTTC | CASHGGEETQYF
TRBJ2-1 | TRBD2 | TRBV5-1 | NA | TGCGCCAGCAGCTTGCATAGCGGGAGGGCCCACAATGAGCAGTTCTTC | CASSLHSGRAHNEQFF
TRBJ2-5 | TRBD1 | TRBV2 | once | TGTGCCAGCAGTGTCCCCGGGACAGGGGACGGGGTTCGGCAAGAGACCCAGTACTTC | CASSVPGTGDGVRQETQYF